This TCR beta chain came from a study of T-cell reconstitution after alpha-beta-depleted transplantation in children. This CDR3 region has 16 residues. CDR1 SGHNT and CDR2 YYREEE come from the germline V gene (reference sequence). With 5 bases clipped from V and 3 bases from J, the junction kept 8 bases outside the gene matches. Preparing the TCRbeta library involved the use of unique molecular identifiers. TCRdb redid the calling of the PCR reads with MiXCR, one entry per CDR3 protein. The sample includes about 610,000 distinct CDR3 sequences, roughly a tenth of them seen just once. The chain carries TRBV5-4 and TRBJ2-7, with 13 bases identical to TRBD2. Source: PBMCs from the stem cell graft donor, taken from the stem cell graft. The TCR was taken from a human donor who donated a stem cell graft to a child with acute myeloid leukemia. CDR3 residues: CASRSTGTSGIYEQYF. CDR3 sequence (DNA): TGTGCCAGCAGGTCGACCGGGACTAGCGGGATCTACGAGCAGTACTTC.